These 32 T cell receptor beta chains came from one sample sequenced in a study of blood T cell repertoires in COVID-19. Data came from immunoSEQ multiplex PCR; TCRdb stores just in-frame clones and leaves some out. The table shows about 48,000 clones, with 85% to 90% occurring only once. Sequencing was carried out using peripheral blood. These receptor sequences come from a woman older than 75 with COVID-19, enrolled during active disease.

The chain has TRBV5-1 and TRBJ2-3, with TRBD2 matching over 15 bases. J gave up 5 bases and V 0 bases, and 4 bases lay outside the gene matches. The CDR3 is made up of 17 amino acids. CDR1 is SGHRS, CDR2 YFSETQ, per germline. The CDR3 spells CASSLGGLAGGEDTQYF. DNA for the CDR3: TGCGCCAGCAGCTTGGGAGGACTAGCGGGAGGGGAAGATACGCAGTATTTT.

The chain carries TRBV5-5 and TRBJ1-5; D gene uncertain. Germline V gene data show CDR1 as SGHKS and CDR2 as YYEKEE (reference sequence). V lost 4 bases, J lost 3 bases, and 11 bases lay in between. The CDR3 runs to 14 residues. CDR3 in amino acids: CASSQRRDNQPQHF. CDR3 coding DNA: TGTGCCAGCAGCCAGAGACGGGACAATCAGCCCCAGCATTTT.

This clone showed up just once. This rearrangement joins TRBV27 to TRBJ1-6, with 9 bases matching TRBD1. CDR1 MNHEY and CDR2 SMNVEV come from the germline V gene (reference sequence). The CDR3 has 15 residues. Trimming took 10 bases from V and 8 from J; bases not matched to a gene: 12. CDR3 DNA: TGTGCCACCCGGAGCGCCGGGACAGGGCATTCACCCCTCCACTTT. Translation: CATRSAGTGHSPLHF.

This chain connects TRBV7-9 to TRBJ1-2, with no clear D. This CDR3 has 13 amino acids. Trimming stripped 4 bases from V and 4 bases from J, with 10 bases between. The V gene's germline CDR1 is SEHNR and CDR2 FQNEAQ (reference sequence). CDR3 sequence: CASSSGGAYGYTF. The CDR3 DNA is TGTGCCAGCAGCTCTGGAGGTGCCTATGGCTACACCTTC.

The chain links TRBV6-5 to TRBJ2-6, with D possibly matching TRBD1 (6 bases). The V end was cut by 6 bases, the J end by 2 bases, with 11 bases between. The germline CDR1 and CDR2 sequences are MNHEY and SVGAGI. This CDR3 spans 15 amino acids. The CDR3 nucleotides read TGTGCCAGCAGGTGGGACACAGCTGGGGCCAACGTCCTGACTTTC. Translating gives CASRWDTAGANVLTF.

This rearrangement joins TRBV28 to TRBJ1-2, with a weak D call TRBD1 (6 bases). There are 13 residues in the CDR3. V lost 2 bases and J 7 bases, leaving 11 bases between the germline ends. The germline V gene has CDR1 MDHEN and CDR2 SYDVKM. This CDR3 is CASSLHRDGGYTF. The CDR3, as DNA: TGTGCCAGCAGTTTACACAGGGATGGTGGCTACACCTTC.

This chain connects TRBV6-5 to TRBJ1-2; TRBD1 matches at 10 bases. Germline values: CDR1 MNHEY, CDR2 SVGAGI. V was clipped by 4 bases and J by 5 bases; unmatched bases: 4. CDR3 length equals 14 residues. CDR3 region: CASSSGTGAYGYTF. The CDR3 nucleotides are TGTGCCAGCAGTTCGGGGACAGGGGCTTATGGCTACACCTTC.

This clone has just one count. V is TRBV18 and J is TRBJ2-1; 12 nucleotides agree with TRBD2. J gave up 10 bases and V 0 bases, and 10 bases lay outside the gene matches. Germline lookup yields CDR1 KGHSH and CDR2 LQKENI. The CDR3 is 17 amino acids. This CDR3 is CASSPPGLAGGPREQFF. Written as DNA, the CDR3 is TGTGCCAGCTCACCACCGGGGCTAGCGGGAGGGCCTCGGGAGCAGTTCTTC.

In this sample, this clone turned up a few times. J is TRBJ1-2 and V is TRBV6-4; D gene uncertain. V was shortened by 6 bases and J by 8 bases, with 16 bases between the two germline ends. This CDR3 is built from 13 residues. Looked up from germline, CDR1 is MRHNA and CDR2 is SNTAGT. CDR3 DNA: TGTGCCAGCAGCTCGGCAGTACTAAGCGGCTACACCTTC. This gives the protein CASSSAVLSGYTF.

CDR3 sequence: CASAGRQLHTDTQYF. The CDR3 region has the DNA TGTGCCAGCGCCGGAAGACAGCTACACACAGATACGCAGTATTTT. This chain uses TRBV2 with TRBJ2-3; perhaps TRBD1 as D (5 bases). From germline, CDR1 is SNHLY and CDR2 FYNNEI. The ends were cut back, 8 bases at V and 2 bases at J, with 17 bases in the middle. The CDR3 has 15 residues.

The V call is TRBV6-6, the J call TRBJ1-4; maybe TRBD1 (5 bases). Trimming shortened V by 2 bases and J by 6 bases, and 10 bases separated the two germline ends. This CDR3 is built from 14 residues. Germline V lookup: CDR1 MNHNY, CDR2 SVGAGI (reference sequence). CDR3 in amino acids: CASSYAQGYEKLFF. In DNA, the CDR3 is TGTGCCAGCAGTTACGCCCAGGGCTATGAAAAACTGTTTTTT.

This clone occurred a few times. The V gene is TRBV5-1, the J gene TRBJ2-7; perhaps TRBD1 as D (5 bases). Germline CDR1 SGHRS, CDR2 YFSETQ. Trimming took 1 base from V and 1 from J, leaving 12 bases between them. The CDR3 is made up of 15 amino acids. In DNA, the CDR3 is TGCGCCAGCAGCTTGCAGGGTTTGGGATCCTACGAGCAGTACTTC. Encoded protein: CASSLQGLGSYEQYF. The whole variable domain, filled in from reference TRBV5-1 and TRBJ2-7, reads KAGVTQTPRYLIKTRGQQVTLSCSPISGHRSVSWYQQTPGQGLQFLFEYFSETQRNKGNFPGRFSGRQFSNSRSEMNVSTLELGDSALYLCASSLQGLGSYEQYFGPGTRLTVT.

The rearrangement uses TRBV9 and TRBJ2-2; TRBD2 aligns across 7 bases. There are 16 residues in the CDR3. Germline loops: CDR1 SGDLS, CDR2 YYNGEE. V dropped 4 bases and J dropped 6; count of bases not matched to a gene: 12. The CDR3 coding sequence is TGTGCCAGCAGCCCCCCCTCGGCGGGAGTCTCCGGGGAGCTGTTTTTT. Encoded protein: CASSPPSAGVSGELFF.

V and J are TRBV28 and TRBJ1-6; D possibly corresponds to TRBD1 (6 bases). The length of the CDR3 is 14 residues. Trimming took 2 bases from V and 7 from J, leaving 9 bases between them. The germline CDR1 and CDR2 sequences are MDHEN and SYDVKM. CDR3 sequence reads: CASSLGRGNSPLHF. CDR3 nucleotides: TGTGCCAGCAGTTTAGGCAGGGGCAATTCACCCCTCCACTTT.

The CDR3 sequence is CASRPDGGETQYF. CDR3 bases: TGTGCCAGCAGGCCAGACGGGGGGGAGACCCAGTACTTC. The rearrangement joins TRBV28 to TRBJ2-5; TRBD2 matches at 7 bases. The V gene end was trimmed by 6 bases and the J gene end by 5 bases; junction bases not matched to a gene: 6. The CDR3 runs 13 residues. In germline, CDR1 is MDHEN, CDR2 SYDVKM.

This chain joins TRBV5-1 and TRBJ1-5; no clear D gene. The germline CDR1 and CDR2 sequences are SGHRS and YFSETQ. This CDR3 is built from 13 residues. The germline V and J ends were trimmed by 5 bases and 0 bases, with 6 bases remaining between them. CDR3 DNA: TGCGCCAGCAGGTTAGATAGCAATCAGCCCCAGCATTTT. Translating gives CASRLDSNQPQHF. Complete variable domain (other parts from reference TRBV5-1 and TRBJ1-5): KAGVTQTPRYLIKTRGQQVTLSCSPISGHRSVSWYQQTPGQGLQFLFEYFSETQRNKGNFPGRFSGRQFSNSRSEMNVSTLELGDSALYLCASRLDSNQPQHFGDGTRLSIL.

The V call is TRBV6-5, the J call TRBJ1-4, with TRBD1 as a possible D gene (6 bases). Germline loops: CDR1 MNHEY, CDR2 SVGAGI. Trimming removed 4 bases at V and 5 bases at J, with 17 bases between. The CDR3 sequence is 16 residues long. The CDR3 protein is CASSSRRQVRNEKLFF. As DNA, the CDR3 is TGTGCCAGCAGTTCCAGACGACAGGTTCGGAATGAAAAACTGTTTTTT.

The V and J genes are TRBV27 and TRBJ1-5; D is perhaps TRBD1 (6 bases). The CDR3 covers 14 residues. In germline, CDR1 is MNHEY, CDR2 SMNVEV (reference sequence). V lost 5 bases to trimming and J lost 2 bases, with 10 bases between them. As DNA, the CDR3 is TGTGCCAGCAGTCCCCACAGGGGCAATCAGCCCCAGCATTTT. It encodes CASSPHRGNQPQHF.

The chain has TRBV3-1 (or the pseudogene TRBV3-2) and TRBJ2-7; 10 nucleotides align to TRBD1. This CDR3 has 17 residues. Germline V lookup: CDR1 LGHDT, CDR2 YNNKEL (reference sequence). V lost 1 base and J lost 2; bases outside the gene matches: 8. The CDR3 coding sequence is TGTGCCAGCAGCCAAGGTCGTCGACAGGGGGCCCCCTACGAGCAGTACTTC. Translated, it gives CASSQGRRQGAPYEQYF.

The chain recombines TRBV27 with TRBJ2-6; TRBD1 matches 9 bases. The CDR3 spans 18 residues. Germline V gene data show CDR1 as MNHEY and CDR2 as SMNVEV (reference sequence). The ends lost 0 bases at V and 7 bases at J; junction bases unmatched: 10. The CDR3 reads CASSLSGQGFSGANVLTF. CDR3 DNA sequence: TGTGCCAGCAGTTTATCCGGACAGGGGTTTAGTGGTGCCAACGTCCTGACTTTC.

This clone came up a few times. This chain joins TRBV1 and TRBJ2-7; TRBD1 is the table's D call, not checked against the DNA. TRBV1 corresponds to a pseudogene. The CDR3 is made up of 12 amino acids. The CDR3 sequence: CTSSQPHSEQYF. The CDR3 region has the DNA TGCACCAGCAGCCAACCCCATTCCGAGCAGTACTTC.

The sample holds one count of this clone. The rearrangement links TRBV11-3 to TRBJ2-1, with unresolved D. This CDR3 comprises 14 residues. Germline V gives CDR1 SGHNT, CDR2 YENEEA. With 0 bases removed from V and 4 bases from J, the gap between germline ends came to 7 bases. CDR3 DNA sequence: TGTGCCAGCAGCTTAGATCAGATTTACAATGAGCAGTTCTTC. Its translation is CASSLDQIYNEQFF.

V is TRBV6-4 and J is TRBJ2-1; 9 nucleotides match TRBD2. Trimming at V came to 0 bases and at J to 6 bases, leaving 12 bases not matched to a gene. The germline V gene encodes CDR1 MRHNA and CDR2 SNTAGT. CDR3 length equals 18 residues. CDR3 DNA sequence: TGTGCCAGCAGTGACTCGAAAGTCGAGCGGGGGGTCGTCAATGAGCAGTTCTTC. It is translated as CASSDSKVERGVVNEQFF.

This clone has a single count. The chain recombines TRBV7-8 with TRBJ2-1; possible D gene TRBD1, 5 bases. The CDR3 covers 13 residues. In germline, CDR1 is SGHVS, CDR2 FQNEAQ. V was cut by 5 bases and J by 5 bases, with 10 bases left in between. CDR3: CASSTDSHNEQFF. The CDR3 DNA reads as TGTGCCAGCAGCACCGACAGCCACAATGAGCAGTTCTTC.

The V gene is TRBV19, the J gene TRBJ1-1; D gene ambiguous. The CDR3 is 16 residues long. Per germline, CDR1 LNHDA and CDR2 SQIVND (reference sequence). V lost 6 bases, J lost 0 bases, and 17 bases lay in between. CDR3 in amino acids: CASSQSGNPMNTEAFF. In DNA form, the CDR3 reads TGTGCCAGTAGCCAGTCGGGGAACCCAATGAACACTGAAGCTTTCTTT.

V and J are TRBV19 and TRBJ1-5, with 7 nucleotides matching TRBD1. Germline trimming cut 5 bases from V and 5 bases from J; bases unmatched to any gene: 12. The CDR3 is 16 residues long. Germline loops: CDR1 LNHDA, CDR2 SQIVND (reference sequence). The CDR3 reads CASSPKNRGSYQPQHF. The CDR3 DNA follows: TGTGCCAGTAGTCCTAAAAACAGGGGTTCTTATCAGCCCCAGCATTTT.

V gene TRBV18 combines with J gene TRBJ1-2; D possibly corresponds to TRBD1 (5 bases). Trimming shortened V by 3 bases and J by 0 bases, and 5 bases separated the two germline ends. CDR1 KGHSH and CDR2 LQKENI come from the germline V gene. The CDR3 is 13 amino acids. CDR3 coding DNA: TGTGCCAGCTCACCGACAGCTAACTATGGCTACACCTTC. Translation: CASSPTANYGYTF.

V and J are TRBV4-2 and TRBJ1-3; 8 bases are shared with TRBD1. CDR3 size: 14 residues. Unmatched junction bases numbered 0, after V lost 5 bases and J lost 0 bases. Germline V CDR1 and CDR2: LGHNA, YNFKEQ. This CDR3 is CASSDRGSGNTIYF. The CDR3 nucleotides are TGTGCCAGCAGCGACAGGGGCTCTGGAAACACCATATATTTT.

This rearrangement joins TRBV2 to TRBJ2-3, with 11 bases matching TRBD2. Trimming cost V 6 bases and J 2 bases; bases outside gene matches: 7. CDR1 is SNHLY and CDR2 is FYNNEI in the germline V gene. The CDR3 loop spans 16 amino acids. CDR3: CASRAGTSGYTDTQYF. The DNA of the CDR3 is TGTGCCAGCAGAGCCGGGACTAGCGGATACACAGATACGCAGTATTTT.

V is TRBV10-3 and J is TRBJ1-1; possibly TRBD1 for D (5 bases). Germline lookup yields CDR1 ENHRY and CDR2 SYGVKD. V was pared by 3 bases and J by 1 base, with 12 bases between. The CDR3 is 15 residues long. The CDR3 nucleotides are TGTGCCATCAGTGAAAGGGGCAGCGCGAACACTGAAGCTTTCTTT. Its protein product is CAISERGSANTEAFF.

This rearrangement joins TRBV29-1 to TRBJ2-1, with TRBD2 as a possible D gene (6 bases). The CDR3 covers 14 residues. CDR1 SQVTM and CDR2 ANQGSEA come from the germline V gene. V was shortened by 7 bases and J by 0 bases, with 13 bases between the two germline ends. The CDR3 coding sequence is TGCAGCGGCCTGGCGGGGAGCTCCTACAATGAGCAGTTCTTC. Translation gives CSGLAGSSYNEQFF.

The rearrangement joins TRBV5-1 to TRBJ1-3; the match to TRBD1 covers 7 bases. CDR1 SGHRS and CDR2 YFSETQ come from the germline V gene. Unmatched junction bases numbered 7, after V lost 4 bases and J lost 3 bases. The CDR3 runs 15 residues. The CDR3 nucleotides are TGCGCCAGCAGCCAACCGACAGGGATTGGAAACACCATATATTTT. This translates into CASSQPTGIGNTIYF.